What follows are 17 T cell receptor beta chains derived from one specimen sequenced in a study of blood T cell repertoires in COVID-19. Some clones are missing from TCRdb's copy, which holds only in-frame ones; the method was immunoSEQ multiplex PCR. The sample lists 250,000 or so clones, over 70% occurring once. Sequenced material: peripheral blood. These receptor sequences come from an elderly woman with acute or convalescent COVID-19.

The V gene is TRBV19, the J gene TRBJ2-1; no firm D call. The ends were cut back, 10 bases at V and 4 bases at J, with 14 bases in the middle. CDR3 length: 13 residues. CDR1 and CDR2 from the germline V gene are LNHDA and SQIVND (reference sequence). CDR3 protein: CATQRSKYNEQFF. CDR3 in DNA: TGTGCCACCCAGAGGTCGAAGTACAATGAGCAGTTCTTC.

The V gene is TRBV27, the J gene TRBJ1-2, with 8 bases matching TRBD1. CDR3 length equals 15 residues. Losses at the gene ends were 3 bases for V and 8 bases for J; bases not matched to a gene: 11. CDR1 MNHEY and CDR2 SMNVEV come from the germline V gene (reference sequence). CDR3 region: CASSLSTGVLGGYTF. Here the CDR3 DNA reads TGTGCCAGCAGTTTGTCGACAGGGGTCCTGGGAGGCTACACCTTC.

The CDR3 sequence: CASSLRQGRNEQFF. CDR3 DNA: TGTGCCAGCAGCTTAAGGCAGGGTAGGAATGAGCAGTTCTTC. The chain carries TRBV7-9 and TRBJ2-1; weak D call: TRBD1 (5 bases). CDR1 is SEHNR, CDR2 FQNEAQ, per germline (reference sequence). The CDR3 extends over 14 amino acids. V lost 2 bases and J lost 7, with 12 bases in between. The variable domain in full, completed from reference TRBV7-9 and TRBJ2-1, reads DTGVSQNPRHKITKRGQNVTFRCDPISEHNRLYWYRQTLGQGPEFLTYFQNEAQLEKSRLLSDRFSAERPKGSFSTLEIQRTEQGDSAMYLCASSLRQGRNEQFFGPGTRLTVL.

DNA for the CDR3: TGCGCCAGCAGCTTGGGCCTTAGCGGGAGAAACTCCTACGAGCAGTACTTC. Residues: CASSLGLSGRNSYEQYF. This chain connects TRBV5-1 to TRBJ2-7, with 9 positions matching TRBD2. Germline lookup yields CDR1 SGHRS and CDR2 YFSETQ. The CDR3 length is 17 residues. V shed 0 bases, J shed 0 bases, and the junction held 7 bases outside the gene matches.

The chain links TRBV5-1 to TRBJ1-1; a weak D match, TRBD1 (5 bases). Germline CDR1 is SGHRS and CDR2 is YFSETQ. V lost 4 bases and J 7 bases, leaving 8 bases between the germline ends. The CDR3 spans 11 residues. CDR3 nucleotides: TGCGCCAGCAGCCTGGGGCATGAAGCTTTCTTT. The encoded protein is CASSLGHEAFF.

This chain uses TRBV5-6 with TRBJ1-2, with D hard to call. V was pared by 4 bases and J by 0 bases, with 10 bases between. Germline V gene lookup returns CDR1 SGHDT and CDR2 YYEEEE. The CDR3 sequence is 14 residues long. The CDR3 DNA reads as TGTGCCAGCAGCCCGCCGGGAGCTAACTATGGCTACACCTTC. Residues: CASSPPGANYGYTF.

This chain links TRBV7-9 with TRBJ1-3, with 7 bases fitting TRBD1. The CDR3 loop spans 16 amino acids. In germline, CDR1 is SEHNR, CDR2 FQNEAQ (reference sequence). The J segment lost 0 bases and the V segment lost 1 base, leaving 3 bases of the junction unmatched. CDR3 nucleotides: TGTGCCAGCAGCTTAGAGCAGGGGGGCTCTGGAAACACCATATATTTT. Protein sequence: CASSLEQGGSGNTIYF.

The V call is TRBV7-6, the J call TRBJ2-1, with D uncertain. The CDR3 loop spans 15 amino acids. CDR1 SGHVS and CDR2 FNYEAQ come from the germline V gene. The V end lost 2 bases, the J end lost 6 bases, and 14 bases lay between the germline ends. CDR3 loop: CASSLSLLLANEQFF. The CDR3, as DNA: TGTGCCAGCAGCTTATCCCTTTTACTTGCCAATGAGCAGTTCTTC.

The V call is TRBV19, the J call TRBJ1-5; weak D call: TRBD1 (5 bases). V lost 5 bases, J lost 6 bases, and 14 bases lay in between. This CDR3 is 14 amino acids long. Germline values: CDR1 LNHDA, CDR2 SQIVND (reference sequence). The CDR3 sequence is CASSPLSDTQPQHF. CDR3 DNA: TGTGCCAGTAGTCCCCTTTCGGACACTCAGCCCCAGCATTTT. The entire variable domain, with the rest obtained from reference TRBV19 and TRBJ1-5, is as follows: DGGITQSPKYLFRKEGQNVTLSCEQNLNHDAMYWYRQDPGQGLRLIYYSQIVNDFQKGDIAEGYSVSREKKESFPLTVTSAQKNPTAFYLCASSPLSDTQPQHFGDGTRLSIL.

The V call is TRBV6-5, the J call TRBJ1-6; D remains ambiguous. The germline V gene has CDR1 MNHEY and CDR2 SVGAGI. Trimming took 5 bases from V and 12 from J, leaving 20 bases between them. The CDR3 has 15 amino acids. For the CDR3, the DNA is TGTGCCAGCAGTCGGCTCCAGAGCTTCGCGGGACCCCTCCACTTT. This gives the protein CASSRLQSFAGPLHF.

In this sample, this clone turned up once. Here the CDR3 reads CASSNRQGSGGNTIYF. The DNA of the CDR3 is TGTGCCAGCAGTAACCGACAGGGGTCAGGTGGAAACACCATATATTTT. The chain employs TRBV6-2 or TRBV6-3 and TRBJ1-3, with 8 nucleotides matching TRBD1. CDR1 and CDR2 (germline): MNHEY, SVGEGT. The CDR3 has 16 amino acids. V was clipped by 5 bases and J by 3 bases; unmatched bases: 9.

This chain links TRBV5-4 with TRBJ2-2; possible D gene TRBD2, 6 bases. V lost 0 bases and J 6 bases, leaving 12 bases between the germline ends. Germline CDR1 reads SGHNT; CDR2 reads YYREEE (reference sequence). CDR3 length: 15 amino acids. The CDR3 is CASSLAGGGAGELFF. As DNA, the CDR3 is TGTGCCAGCAGCTTGGCCGGGGGTGGCGCCGGGGAGCTGTTTTTT.

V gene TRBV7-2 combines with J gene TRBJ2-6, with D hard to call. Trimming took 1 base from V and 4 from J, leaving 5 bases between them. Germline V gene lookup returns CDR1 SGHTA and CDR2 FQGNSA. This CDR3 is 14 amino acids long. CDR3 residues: CASSLDSGANVLTF. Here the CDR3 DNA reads TGTGCCAGCAGCTTAGACTCGGGGGCCAACGTCCTGACTTTC.

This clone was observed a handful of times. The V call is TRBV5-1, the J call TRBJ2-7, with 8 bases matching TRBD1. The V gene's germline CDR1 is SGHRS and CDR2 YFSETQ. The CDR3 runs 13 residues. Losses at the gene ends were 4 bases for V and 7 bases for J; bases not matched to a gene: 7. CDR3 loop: CASSSNRGREQYF. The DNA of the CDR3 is TGCGCCAGCAGCAGCAACAGGGGGAGGGAGCAGTACTTC.

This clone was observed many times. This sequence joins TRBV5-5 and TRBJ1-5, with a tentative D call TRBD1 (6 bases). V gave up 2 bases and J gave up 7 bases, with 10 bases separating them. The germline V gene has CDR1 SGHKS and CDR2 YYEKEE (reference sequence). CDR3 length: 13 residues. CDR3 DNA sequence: TGTGCCAGCAGCTTTAGTGGACAGCAGCCCCAGCATTTT. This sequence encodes CASSFSGQQPQHF.

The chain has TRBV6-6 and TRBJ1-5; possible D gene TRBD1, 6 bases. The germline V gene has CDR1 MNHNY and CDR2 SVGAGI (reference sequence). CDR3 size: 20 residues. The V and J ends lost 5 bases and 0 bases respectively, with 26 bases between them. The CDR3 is CASSQQGARGGPYSNQPQHF. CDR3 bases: TGTGCCAGCAGTCAACAGGGAGCCCGTGGCGGCCCTTATAGCAATCAGCCCCAGCATTTT.

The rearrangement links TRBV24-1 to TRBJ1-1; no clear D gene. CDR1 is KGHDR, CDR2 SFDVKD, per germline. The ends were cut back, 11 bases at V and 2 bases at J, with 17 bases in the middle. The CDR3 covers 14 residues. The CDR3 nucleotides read TGTGCCAGGGGAAGGACTGTAGACAACACTGAAGCTTTCTTT. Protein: CARGRTVDNTEAFF.